The 27 T cell receptor beta chains listed next were all sequenced from one sample in a study of read filtering for tumor transcriptome and immune sequencing. This library used roughly 400 ng RNA and molecular barcoded adaptors spanning alpha/delta and beta/gamma chains. TCRdb fed the reads into MiXCR, producing one record per CDR3 protein. The sample lists about 9,200 distinct CDR3 sequences, 15% to 20% seen once, with about 25% in the top ten. Sequenced material: a population of CD138-negative cells sorted from bone marrow. The receptor source for this set is a donor aged 40 or over with multiple myeloma.

On this clonotype: This is likely an artifact of a read error, given a far larger clone one base away. The chain employs TRBV4-1 and TRBJ1-6; weak D call: TRBD1 (5 bases). Germline V gene sequence: CDR1 MGHRA, CDR2 YSYEKL. The length of the CDR3 is 16 residues. The CDR3 DNA follows: TGCGCCAGCAGCCAAGATACCTACAGGTTCAACACTGAAGTTTTCTTT. Translation: CASSQDTYRFNTEVFF.

This clonotype was detected ten times or more. The gene calls are TRBV6-5 and TRBJ2-7, with D unclear. V lost 0 bases and J lost 0, with 12 bases in between. CDR1 is MNHEY, CDR2 SVGAGI, per germline. CDR3 length equals 16 residues. CDR3 sequence (DNA): TGTGCCAGCAGTTACTCTCCAACAGAAAGCTCCTACGAGCAGTACTTC. This gives the protein CASSYSPTESSYEQYF.

This clonotype was seen repeatedly, ten times or more. The CDR3 here is CSVEEGQESAEQFF. The CDR3 DNA is TGCAGCGTTGAAGAAGGGCAGGAGTCGGCTGAGCAGTTCTTC. The chain couples TRBV29-1 to TRBJ2-1; no reliable D call. The CDR3 runs to 14 residues. Germline V CDR1 and CDR2: SQVTM, ANQGSEA. Trimming stripped 0 bases from V and 9 bases from J, with 15 bases between.

This clonotype was counted ten times or more. Sequence at one end of the junction differs from germline and may be a read error. The chain recombines TRBV4-1 with TRBJ2-6; TRBD1 matches 9 bases. Germline V gene data show CDR1 as MGHRA and CDR2 as YSYEKL. This CDR3 contains 17 residues. CDR3 nucleotide sequence: TGTGCCAGCAGCCACGGACAGGGGATGGCTGGGGCCAACGTCCTGACTTTC. This sequence encodes CASSHGQGMAGANVLTF.

This clonotype appeared a few times. Given a far larger clone just one base away, this is likely a sequencing read error. The rearrangement joins TRBV11-3 to TRBJ2-1; D not certain. From germline, CDR1 is SGHNT and CDR2 YENEEA. The CDR3 is 12 amino acids. The DNA of the CDR3 is TGTGCCAGCAGCTTAGCCTACAATGAGCAGCTCTTC. It yields the protein CASSLAYNEQLF.

The table lists this clonotype with many counts. V usage is TRBV12-3 or TRBV12-4 and J usage is TRBJ2-2; 7 positions agree with TRBD1. V shed 6 bases and J 2 bases; nucleotides not matched to a gene: 6. The CDR3 is made up of 15 amino acids. DNA for the CDR3: TGTGCCAGCAGCCACAGGGGAAGCAACACCGGGGAGCTGTTTTTT. Its protein product is CASSHRGSNTGELFF.

Within the sample, this clonotype is medium-sized. The chain joins TRBV20-1 to TRBJ2-5; 8 nucleotides align to TRBD2. The CDR3 length is 17 residues. CDR1 and CDR2 from the germline V gene are DFQATT and SNEGSKA (reference sequence). V was clipped by 0 bases and J by 3 bases; unmatched bases: 12. The CDR3 nucleotides read TGCAGTGCTAGAGAATTGGGGCGGGGGGTATATGAAGAGACCCAGTACTTC. Amino acid sequence: CSARELGRGVYEETQYF.

The chain employs TRBV19 and TRBJ2-7; maybe TRBD2 (5 bases). The germline gives CDR1 LNHDA, CDR2 SQIVND (reference sequence). The CDR3 totals 13 residues. V gave up 3 bases and J gave up 2 bases, with 8 bases separating them. The CDR3 loop is CASSIRETYEQYF. CDR3 coding DNA: TGTGCCAGTAGTATCCGGGAAACCTACGAGCAGTACTTC.

This clonotype was seen many times. V is TRBV12-3 or TRBV12-4 and J is TRBJ2-3; TRBD2 aligns across 11 bases. This CDR3 is 15 amino acids long. V trimming: 1 base; J trimming: 6 bases; junction bases outside the gene matches: 3. The CDR3 DNA sequence: TGTGCCAGCAGTTTAGGTAGCGGGAGGGCGGATACGCAGTATTTT. Encoded protein: CASSLGSGRADTQYF.

This clonotype was recorded many times. Here the CDR3 reads CASSLDQLAGELFF. In DNA form, the CDR3 reads TGTGCCAGCAGCTTAGATCAGCTAGCCGGGGAGCTGTTTTTT. This sequence joins TRBV11-2 and TRBJ2-2; D not resolved. Germline V gene sequence: CDR1 SGHAT, CDR2 FQNNGV. The CDR3 is made up of 14 amino acids. Trimming took 0 bases from V and 6 from J, leaving 8 bases between them.

There are many counts of this clonotype. The V and J genes are TRBV6-4 and TRBJ1-4; no reliable D call. Looked up from germline, CDR1 is MRHNA and CDR2 is SNTAGT. CDR3 size: 14 residues. Trimming stripped 2 bases from V and 7 bases from J, with 11 bases between. CDR3 sequence: CASSDDRSLEKLFF. The DNA for the CDR3 is TGTGCCAGCAGTGACGACCGGAGCCTTGAAAAACTGTTTTTT.

This clonotype was counted ten times or more. The J gene is TRBJ2-6, the V gene TRBV25-1; D uncertain. Looked up from germline, CDR1 is MGHDK and CDR2 is SYGVNS. This CDR3 comprises 15 residues. V lost 5 bases and J 2 bases, leaving 10 bases between the germline ends. The CDR3 region is CASSNLRAGANVLTF. As DNA, the CDR3 is TGTGCCAGCAGTAATTTAAGGGCTGGGGCCAACGTCCTGACTTTC. The full variable domain, rest sourced from reference TRBV25-1 and TRBJ2-6, is EADIYQTPRYLVIGTGKKITLECSQTMGHDKMYWYQQDPGMELHLIHYSYGVNSTEKGDLSSESTVSRIRTEHFPLTLESARPSHTSQYLCASSNLRAGANVLTFGAGSRLTVL.

Ten or more counts support this clonotype. V gene TRBV30 combines with J gene TRBJ2-7, with a possible D match to TRBD1 (5 bases). Between the trimmed V and J ends, which lost 2 bases and 6 bases, there was a span of 14 bases. The CDR3 is 13 residues long. The germline V gene has CDR1 GTSNPN and CDR2 SVGIG (reference sequence). Here the CDR3 DNA reads TGTGCCTGGAGTCCCTTTAGGGGAAGCGAGCAGTACTTC. Encoded protein: CAWSPFRGSEQYF.

This clonotype was seen a handful of times. A far larger clone is one nucleotide away, so this likely arose from a read error. The chain recombines TRBV11-1 with TRBJ2-3, with 8 bases that match TRBD2. The germline gives CDR1 SGHAT, CDR2 FQDESV (reference sequence). With V trimmed by 4 bases and J by 8 bases, 17 bases remained unmatched. The length of the CDR3 is 17 residues. CDR3 bases: TGTGCCAGCAGCTCGACCCTCGGAGCGGGAGTATTGGGTACGCAGTATTTT. Its translation: CASSSTLGAGVLGTQYF. The full variable domain, in which reference TRBV11-1 and TRBJ2-3 provide the parts outside the CDR3, is EAEVAQSPRYKITEKSQAVAFWCDPISGHATLYWYRQILGQGPELLVQFQDESVVDDSQLPKDRFSAERLKGVDSTLKIQPAELGDSAMYLCASSSTLGAGVLGTQYFGPGTRLTVL.

Comments on this clonotype: This likely came from a read error, as a far larger clone is one base away. This chain joins TRBV27 and TRBJ2-7; D is ambiguous. This CDR3 has 13 residues. V was shortened by 3 bases and J by 6 bases, with 12 bases between the two germline ends. The germline V gene encodes CDR1 MNHEY and CDR2 SMNVEV (reference sequence). CDR3 region: CASSLSAGSEQYF. CDR3 DNA sequence: TGTGCCAGCAGTTTGTCTGCAGGTAGCGAGCAGTACTTC.

This clonotype was seen more than once but under ten times. V usage is TRBV20-1 and J usage is TRBJ2-1; 11 nucleotides align to TRBD2. The CDR3 is 15 amino acids. Trimming cost V 2 bases and J 16 bases; bases outside gene matches: 16. Germline V gene lookup returns CDR1 DFQATT and CDR2 SNEGSKA (reference sequence). CDR3 coding DNA: TGCAGTGCTAGACGACTAGCGGGAACCTACAATGGGCAATTCTTC. Encoded protein: CSARRLAGTYNGQFF.

V and J are TRBV18 and TRBJ2-7; D is unresolved. This CDR3 spans 13 amino acids. V lost 0 bases, J lost 10 bases, and 13 bases lay in between. Germline CDR1 KGHSH, CDR2 LQKENI. The CDR3 coding sequence is TGTGCCAGCTCACCACCGGGCGCCCCTGATCAGTACTTC. This gives the protein CASSPPGAPDQYF.

This clonotype has a count of ten or more. The chain couples TRBV20-1 to TRBJ2-3; D uncertain. V was pared by 0 bases and J by 4 bases, with 11 bases between. The CDR3 is made up of 14 amino acids. Germline CDR1 DFQATT, CDR2 SNEGSKA (reference sequence). CDR3 in DNA: TGCAGTGCTAGAGATCTGGGCAGGTCAGATACGCAGTATTTT. Amino acids: CSARDLGRSDTQYF.

Notes on this clonotype: One end of the junction fails to match germline, which may point to a read error. The CDR3 protein is CASSALLKRKQETQYF. The DNA of the CDR3 is TGTGCTAGCAGTGCACTTCTGAAGAGGAAGCAAGAGACCCAGTACTTC. V is TRBV6-1 and J is TRBJ2-5; D ambiguous. CDR3 length: 16 amino acids. Germline lookup yields CDR1 MNHNS and CDR2 SASEGT.

In its sample, this clonotype ranks as medium-sized. The rearrangement links TRBV6-2 or TRBV6-3 to TRBJ2-7; TRBD1 agrees at 8 bases. The CDR3 spans 15 residues. Germline trimming cut 2 bases from V and 3 bases from J; bases unmatched to any gene: 6. Germline V gives CDR1 MNHEY, CDR2 SVGEGT. The CDR3 protein is CASSYATGAFYEQYF. CDR3 nucleotide sequence: TGTGCCAGCAGTTACGCGACAGGGGCCTTCTACGAGCAGTACTTC.

This clonotype was recorded at least ten times. DNA for the CDR3: TGTGCCAGCTCTCCAACAGGGGCCTCTGGAAACACCATATATTTT. It encodes CASSPTGASGNTIYF. The chain has TRBV18 and TRBJ1-3, with 7 nucleotides matching TRBD1. Trimming took 6 bases from V and 0 from J; bases not matched to a gene: 5. From germline, CDR1 is KGHSH and CDR2 LQKENI. The CDR3 runs to 15 residues.

At least ten counts were recorded for this clonotype. The chain combines TRBV29-1 with TRBJ2-3, with 7 bases aligning to TRBD2. The CDR3 runs 13 residues. From germline, CDR1 is SQVTM and CDR2 ANQGSEA. V trimming: 5 bases; J trimming: 0 bases; junction bases outside the gene matches: 2. The CDR3 sequence: CSVRRESTDTQYF. The CDR3, as DNA: TGCAGCGTTAGGCGGGAGAGCACAGATACGCAGTATTTT.

This clonotype has ten or more counts. V is TRBV2 and J is TRBJ2-3; TRBD1 aligns across 10 bases. Germline trimming cut 9 bases from V and 3 bases from J; bases unmatched to any gene: 6. Germline V lookup: CDR1 SNHLY, CDR2 FYNNEI. This CDR3 has 14 residues. The CDR3 sequence is CASHRDRGTDTQYF. The CDR3 DNA follows: TGTGCCAGTCACCGGGACAGGGGAACAGATACGCAGTATTTT.

The chain couples TRBV4-2 to TRBJ1-2, with 8 bases aligning to TRBD1. The CDR3 sequence is 15 residues long. Losses at the gene ends were 1 base for V and 4 bases for J; bases not matched to a gene: 5. Germline CDR1 LGHNA, CDR2 YNFKEQ. CDR3 region: CASSQGLGQGYGYTF. CDR3 nucleotide sequence: TGTGCCAGCAGCCAAGGGTTAGGACAGGGCTATGGCTACACCTTC.

Remarks on this clonotype: This sequence may be a read error, since a much larger clone differs from it by one base. This sequence joins TRBV2 and TRBJ1-4; 8 bases match TRBD1. The CDR3 runs to 16 residues. Germline values: CDR1 SNHLY, CDR2 FYNNEI. CDR3 region: CASREAESGGEEKLFF. The CDR3 nucleotides read TGTGCCAGCAGGGAAGCAGAGTCAGGGGGCGAGGAAAAACTGTTTTTT.

This clonotype was observed many times. The chain couples TRBV20-1 to TRBJ2-5, with D unresolved. V was pared by 0 bases and J by 1 base, with 12 bases between. The CDR3 contains 15 residues. Germline V lookup: CDR1 DFQATT, CDR2 SNEGSKA (reference sequence). CDR3 loop: CSARDLLGIQETQYF. The DNA for the CDR3 is TGCAGTGCTAGAGATCTTTTGGGGATCCAAGAGACCCAGTACTTC.

With regard to this clonotype: A read error may explain this, as a much larger clone is one base away. The chain recombines TRBV11-2 with TRBJ1-4; D is uncertain. The CDR3 extends over 15 amino acids. Germline CDR1 SGHAT, CDR2 FQNNGV. Trimming pared 1 base from V and 8 bases from J, leaving 14 bases between. CDR3 sequence (DNA): TGTGCCAGCAGCTTAGGTCCCCAGGTGGGGGAAAAACTGTTTTTT. Amino acids: CASSLGPQVGEKLFF.